These 21 T cell receptor beta chains share one sample of origin, sequenced in a study of blood T cell repertoires in COVID-19. Assay used: immunoSEQ multiplex PCR; TCRdb lists only in-frame clones, some missing. Of about 270,000 clones listed, around 90% were seen once; the top ten hold approximately 2.7%. Sequenced input: PBMCs or T cells enriched from blood (not recorded which). The receptors here all came from a man aged 35 to 55 who had been exposed to COVID-19.

CDR3 DNA sequence: TGTGCCAGCAGTCTCGGGAGTTTCTATGGCTACACCTTC. Protein: CASSLGSFYGYTF. The chain couples TRBV6-2 or TRBV6-3 to TRBJ1-2; no clear D. Germline V gene lookup returns CDR1 MNHEY and CDR2 SVGEGT. This CDR3 contains 13 residues. V dropped 5 bases and J dropped 4 bases, with 11 bases sitting between them.

This clone has more than one count but fewer than ten. This chain links TRBV28 with TRBJ2-7; TRBD1 matches 9 bases. The CDR3 is 17 residues long. Germline V gives CDR1 MDHEN, CDR2 SYDVKM. The J segment lost 6 bases and the V segment lost 10 bases, leaving 22 bases of the junction unmatched. CDR3 DNA sequence: TGTGCCACCAATGATAAAGGAAAGCGGGACAGGGAAGGCGAGCAGTACTTC. This codes for CATNDKGKRDREGEQYF.

The J gene is TRBJ2-1, the V gene TRBV3-1 (or the pseudogene TRBV3-2), with 9 bases identical to TRBD2. V was clipped by 7 bases and J by 4 bases; unmatched bases: 14. The CDR3 sequence is 17 residues long. From germline, CDR1 is LGHDT and CDR2 YNNKEL (reference sequence). CDR3 loop: CASTFVAGGPPYNEQFF. The CDR3 bases are TGTGCCAGCACCTTCGTCGCGGGAGGGCCCCCTTACAATGAGCAGTTCTTC.

The chain combines TRBV9 with TRBJ2-3, with 10 bases lining up with TRBD1. J was trimmed by 1 base and V by 0 bases; bases with no gene match: 2. CDR1 SGDLS and CDR2 YYNGEE come from the germline V gene. This CDR3 is 16 amino acids long. CDR3 protein: CASSVGGTGGTDTQYF. For the CDR3, the DNA is TGTGCCAGCAGCGTAGGAGGGACAGGGGGCACAGATACGCAGTATTTT. The full variable domain, its missing parts supplied by reference TRBV9 and TRBJ2-3, is DSGVTQTPKHLITATGQRVTLRCSPRSGDLSVYWYQQSLDQGLQFLIQYYNGEERAKGNILERFSAQQFPDLHSELNLSSLELGDSALYFCASSVGGTGGTDTQYFGPGTRLTVL.

The rearrangement links TRBV7-9 to TRBJ2-2, with D hard to call. The V end was cut by 3 bases, the J end by 0 bases, with 8 bases between. The CDR3 has 15 amino acids. Germline CDR1 and CDR2: SEHNR and FQNEAQ (reference sequence). In nucleotides, the CDR3 is TGTGCCAGCAGCTTCCGCCAGTCGAACACCGGGGAGCTGTTTTTT. It yields the protein CASSFRQSNTGELFF. The full variable domain, with the rest looked up from reference TRBV7-9 and TRBJ2-2, is DTGVSQNPRHKITKRGQNVTFRCDPISEHNRLYWYRQTLGQGPEFLTYFQNEAQLEKSRLLSDRFSAERPKGSFSTLEIQRTEQGDSAMYLCASSFRQSNTGELFFGEGSRLTVL.

CDR3 protein: CATSRDPSGRDEQFF. The DNA for the CDR3 is TGTGCCACCAGCAGAGATCCTAGCGGGAGAGATGAGCAGTTCTTC. The V call is TRBV15, the J call TRBJ2-1, with TRBD2 identical over 10 bases. This CDR3 region has 15 residues. After removal of 0 bases from V and 8 bases from J, the junction contained 4 bases not matched to a gene. Per germline, CDR1 LNHNV and CDR2 YYDKDF (reference sequence).

The chain recombines TRBV6-1 with TRBJ1-2; TRBD1 might be the D (5 bases). Germline CDR1 is MNHNS and CDR2 is SASEGT. V was shortened by 2 bases and J by 8 bases, with 12 bases between the two germline ends. The CDR3 length is 13 residues. The CDR3 bases are TGTGCCAGCAGTGAAAGTGGGACTGGAGGCTACACCTTC. It yields the protein CASSESGTGGYTF.

V usage is TRBV4-3 and J usage is TRBJ2-7, with D maybe TRBD1 (5 bases). V lost 0 bases to trimming and J lost 2 bases, with 11 bases between them. Germline assignment: CDR1 LGHNA and CDR2 YSLEER. This CDR3 contains 15 residues. The CDR3 sequence is CASSQEWQGTYEQYF. Here the CDR3 DNA reads TGCGCCAGCAGCCAAGAGTGGCAGGGAACCTACGAGCAGTACTTC.

The CDR3 spells CASSSRLAGKYNEQFF. The CDR3 DNA follows: TGTGCCAGCAGTTCGAGACTAGCGGGAAAATACAATGAGCAGTTCTTC. This chain connects TRBV28 to TRBJ2-1, with 11 bases fitting TRBD2. The CDR3 length is 16 residues. Germline CDR1 reads MDHEN; CDR2 reads SYDVKM. J gave up 4 bases and V 4 bases, and 6 bases lay outside the gene matches.

V and J are TRBV5-4 and TRBJ2-7; 9 nucleotides match TRBD2. CDR1 and CDR2 (germline): SGHNT, YYREEE (reference sequence). J was trimmed by 5 bases and V by 4 bases; bases with no gene match: 7. This CDR3 region has 14 residues. CDR3 loop: CASSSSGSIDEQYF. In DNA, the CDR3 is TGTGCCAGCAGCAGTAGCGGGAGTATCGACGAGCAGTACTTC. Full variable domain (rest looked up from reference TRBV5-4 and TRBJ2-7): ETGVTQSPTHLIKTRGQQVTLRCSSQSGHNTVSWYQQALGQGPQFIFQYYREEENGRGNFPPRFSGLQFPNYSSELNVNALELDDSALYLCASSSSGSIDEQYFGPGTRLTVT.

V gene TRBV19 combines with J gene TRBJ1-5; D is perhaps TRBD1 (6 bases). Germline V gives CDR1 LNHDA, CDR2 SQIVND (reference sequence). V shed 3 bases and J shed 9 bases, with 12 bases lying between them. CDR3 length equals 13 residues. Written as DNA, the CDR3 is TGTGCCAGTAGTATCGGCAGGGGATCGCCCCAGCATTTT. Residues: CASSIGRGSPQHF.

The chain carries TRBV12-3 or TRBV12-4 and TRBJ2-3; a possible D gene is TRBD2 (6 bases). Deletions cut 8 bases from V and 1 base from J, with 10 bases between. The CDR3 runs to 13 residues. CDR3 nucleotides: TGTGCCAGCCGGGAGAGTGGCACAGATACGCAGTATTTT. Protein: CASRESGTDTQYF.

V usage is TRBV19 and J usage is TRBJ2-7, with 11 bases matching TRBD2. The length of the CDR3 is 16 residues. The J segment lost 0 bases and the V segment lost 5 bases, leaving 6 bases of the junction unmatched. Per germline, CDR1 LNHDA and CDR2 SQIVND (reference sequence). The chain's CDR3 is CASSSWGLADSYEQYF. The DNA for the CDR3 is TGTGCCAGTAGTTCCTGGGGACTAGCGGACTCCTACGAGCAGTACTTC.

This chain links TRBV10-3 with TRBJ1-4; TRBD1 might be the D (5 bases). Per germline, CDR1 ENHRY and CDR2 SYGVKD. This CDR3 region has 12 residues. Trimming removed 8 bases from V and 5 bases from J, with 9 bases in between. CDR3 sequence reads: CAIGQVNEKLFF. CDR3 sequence (DNA): TGTGCCATCGGACAAGTAAATGAAAAACTGTTTTTT.

J is TRBJ2-5 and V is TRBV5-1; a weak D match, TRBD2 (5 bases). V was shortened by 4 bases and J by 2 bases, with 9 bases between the two germline ends. Germline V gives CDR1 SGHRS, CDR2 YFSETQ. The CDR3 spans 13 residues. The CDR3 DNA reads as TGCGCCAGCAGCCCCCGGGGACAAGAGACCCAGTACTTC. It encodes CASSPRGQETQYF.

The chain employs TRBV5-1 and TRBJ2-5; D is possibly TRBD1 (5 bases). V lost 4 bases to trimming and J lost 2 bases, with 18 bases between them. Germline assignment: CDR1 SGHRS and CDR2 YFSETQ. This CDR3 comprises 16 residues. The CDR3 nucleotides are TGCGCCAGCAGCGATATCGACAGACCTCAGCAAGAGACCCAGTACTTC. It encodes CASSDIDRPQQETQYF.

This clone was seen only a few times. The chain is built from TRBV6-5 and TRBJ2-1; possibly TRBD1 for D (5 bases). CDR3 length equals 15 residues. Germline loops: CDR1 MNHEY, CDR2 SVGAGI. V lost 6 bases, J lost 4 bases, and 16 bases lay in between. The CDR3 sequence is CASSLGHPGYNEQFF. CDR3 DNA sequence: TGTGCCAGCAGCCTCGGACACCCTGGATACAATGAGCAGTTCTTC.

The CDR3: CASSSTSGSGANVLTF. The CDR3 DNA sequence: TGTGCCAGCAGTTCGACCTCAGGGTCCGGGGCCAACGTCCTGACTTTC. The V gene is TRBV27, the J gene TRBJ2-6; a possible D gene is TRBD1 (5 bases). V dropped 4 bases and J dropped 4 bases, with 14 bases sitting between them. The germline gives CDR1 MNHEY, CDR2 SMNVEV (reference sequence). The CDR3 sequence is 16 residues long.

The rearrangement uses TRBV18 and TRBJ2-5; 9 bases are a match to TRBD1. This CDR3 is built from 14 residues. The trim removed 4 bases at V and 9 bases at J, leaving 9 bases unmatched. Germline CDR1 reads KGHSH; CDR2 reads LQKENI. In nucleotides, the CDR3 is TGTGCCAGCTCACACCGGGACAGGGACATGGCCCAGTACTTC. Amino acids: CASSHRDRDMAQYF.

V and J are TRBV7-2 and TRBJ1-4; D is ambiguous. The CDR3 runs to 14 residues. The germline V gene has CDR1 SGHTA and CDR2 FQGNSA. V lost 1 base, J lost 7 bases, and 10 bases lay in between. CDR3 sequence: CASSLDSNSEKLFF. Here the CDR3 DNA reads TGTGCCAGCAGCTTAGATTCGAACAGTGAAAAACTGTTTTTT.

The chain is built from TRBV7-9 and TRBJ2-5; 7 bases are shared with TRBD2. V was pared by 8 bases and J by 5 bases, with 8 bases of the junction left unmatched. This CDR3 contains 13 residues. Germline loops: CDR1 SEHNR, CDR2 FQNEAQ (reference sequence). The CDR3 spells CASLEGGHETQYF. The CDR3, as DNA: TGTGCCAGCTTGGAGGGAGGGCATGAGACCCAGTACTTC.